The rows below give T cell receptor beta chains drawn from one sample of a study of blood T cell repertoires in COVID-19. Profiling relied on immunoSEQ multiplex PCR, and the TCRdb table lists in-frame clones only, not all of them. The sample consists of 280,000 or so clones, around 91% of them appearing once. The sample comprised PBMCs or T cells enriched from blood (not recorded which). The source of these receptors is a woman between 18 and 29 years old with acute COVID-19. Both conserved end residues are part of each CDR3. A D gene is named only where the DNA matches it firmly. The size field is filled for only some rows; it gives once, few, many or a size class.

CASSLSEKLFF	TGTGCCAGCAGCCTGTCGGAAAAACTGTTTTTT	-	TRBJ1-4	-	TRBV7-9
CASSLWDLPGSEQFF	TGTGCCAGCAGCTTGTGGGACCTCCCCGGGAGTGAGCAGTTCTTC	-	TRBJ2-1	-	TRBV5-6
CASSQDGAVESTEAFF	TGCGCCAGCAGCCAAGATGGGGCAGTTGAGAGCACTGAAGCTTTCTTT	-	TRBJ1-1	-	TRBV4-3
CASSLDYGVTYEQYF	TGTGCCAGCAGCTTAGATTACGGGGTGACCTACGAGCAGTACTTC	-	TRBJ2-7	-	TRBV11-2
CASQNVQRVPGELFF	TGTGCCAGCCAAAACGTCCAGCGGGTCCCCGGGGAGCTGTTTTTT	-	TRBJ2-2	-	TRBV28
CASRKERTSGKETQYF	TGTGCCAGCAGAAAAGAAAGGACTAGTGGTAAAGAGACCCAGTACTTC	-	TRBJ2-5	TRBD2	TRBV2
CASSLAERKQYF	TGTGCCAGCAGCCTGGCTGAGCGAAAGCAGTACTTC	-	TRBJ2-7	-	TRBV5-6
CASTSTGSPGNEQFF	TGTGCCAGCACCTCCACGGGGAGCCCGGGAAATGAGCAGTTCTTC	few	TRBJ2-1	-	TRBV6-6
CASSLVPGTNTEAFF	TGTGCCAGCAGCTTAGTTCCGGGTACGAACACTGAAGCTTTCTTT	-	TRBJ1-1	-	TRBV7-8
CASSLAGGGYEQYF	TGTGCCAGCAGTCTAGCGGGAGGTGGATACGAGCAGTACTTC	-	TRBJ2-7	TRBD2	TRBV27
CASSLDRGILAGNTIYF	TGTGCCAGCAGCTTAGATCGGGGGATTCTAGCTGGAAACACCATATATTTT	-	TRBJ1-3	-	TRBV11-2
CASSQERVFLGVTEAFF	TGCGCCAGCAGCCAAGAACGTGTCTTCTTAGGGGTCACTGAAGCTTTCTTT	-	TRBJ1-1	-	TRBV4-1
CAWSPLAGFQETQYF	TGTGCCTGGAGTCCCCTAGCGGGATTCCAAGAGACCCAGTACTTC	-	TRBJ2-5	TRBD2	TRBV30
CASSSLDRGRRETQYF	TGTGCCAGCAGCTCCCTAGACAGGGGGCGCCGAGAGACCCAGTACTTC	-	TRBJ2-5	TRBD1	TRBV5-8
CASSPLAGGRSEQFF	TGTGCCAGCAGCCCCTTGGCGGGAGGGCGGAGTGAGCAGTTCTTC	-	TRBJ2-1	TRBD2	TRBV27
CASGTGTGPYEQYF	TGTGCCAGCGGAACCGGGACAGGACCCTACGAGCAGTACTTC	-	TRBJ2-7	TRBD1	TRBV7-9
CACHGTGRTYEQYF	TGTGCCTGCCACGGGACAGGGAGGACCTACGAGCAGTACTTC	-	TRBJ2-7	TRBD1	TRBV30
CAITQGLAGDNEQFF	TGTGCCATCACCCAAGGACTAGCGGGAGACAATGAGCAGTTCTTC	-	TRBJ2-1	TRBD2	TRBV10-3
CASSLALPGEKLFF	TGTGCCAGCAGCTTGGCCCTCCCCGGGGAAAAACTGTTTTTT	once	TRBJ1-4	-	TRBV5-8
CASSEAKGNQPQHF	TGTGCCAGCAGTGAAGCGAAGGGGAATCAGCCCCAGCATTTT	-	TRBJ1-5	-	TRBV6-1
CASSYSTSGYNEQFF	TGTGCCAGCAGTTACTCGACTAGCGGATACAATGAGCAGTTCTTC	-	TRBJ2-1	TRBD2	TRBV6-5
CASSRSTGANVLTF	TGCGCCAGCAGTCGGAGTACTGGGGCCAACGTCCTGACTTTC	-	TRBJ2-6	-	TRBV5-1
CASSVFGGQETQYF	TGTGCCAGCAGCGTATTCGGGGGGCAAGAGACCCAGTACTTC	-	TRBJ2-5	TRBD2	TRBV9